These 10 T cell receptor beta chains were sequenced from one sample in a study of CXCR3-negative and CXCR3-positive naive CD8 T cells. UMI-tagged TRB cDNA libraries were built via 5' RACE. TCRdb re-called the 5' RACE reads; every CDR3 protein appears as one record, without DNA. The listing contains 55,000 to 65,000 distinct CDR3 sequences. Sequences were obtained from naive CXCR3- CD8+ T cells from blood. Subset defined: CD45RO-CCR7+CD27+CD95- naive CD8+ T cells lacking CXCR3 (TNR3-). These receptors were taken from a human donor in good health. Some clones in this sample may be carry-over from other donors' samples.

The CDR3: CASRRDRVYNEQFF. This chain connects TRBV27 to TRBJ2-1; the TRBD1 assignment by TCRdb is unverifiable without DNA. CDR3 length: 14 residues. Germline CDR1 reads MNHEY; CDR2 reads SMNVEV (reference sequence).

The V gene is TRBV10-3, the J gene TRBJ2-7; TCRdb's D call of TRBD1 is untestable without DNA. The CDR3 consists of 16 residues. Germline CDR1 reads ENHRY; CDR2 reads SYGVKD. The CDR3 reads CAISESRTGEEGEQYF.

The V call is TRBV7-9, the J call TRBJ1-1; TCRdb returns TRBD1, unconfirmable since there is no DNA. Germline V CDR1 and CDR2: SEHNR, FQNEAQ (reference sequence). This CDR3 comprises 13 residues. CDR3 amino acids: CASSATGNTEAFF.

The chain is built from TRBV5-1 and TRBJ2-7; with no DNA, the TCRdb D assignment of TRBD2 cannot be verified. Germline lookup yields CDR1 SGHRS and CDR2 YFSETQ. The CDR3 is 14 amino acids. The CDR3 loop is CASSFEGPSYEQYF.

V and J are TRBV3-1 and TRBJ1-1; the TCRdb call, TRBD1, lacks DNA for checking. The CDR3 runs to 15 residues. Germline V gene lookup returns CDR1 LGHDT and CDR2 YNNKEL (reference sequence). The CDR3 here is CASSQRTGVNTEAFF.

This chain links TRBV28 with TRBJ2-7; TCRdb picks TRBD2, but there is no DNA to check that call. In germline, CDR1 is MDHEN, CDR2 SYDVKM. The CDR3 runs to 13 residues. CDR3 loop: CASRSGTTTEQYF.

CDR3 sequence reads: CSAPTSEATQYF. V usage is TRBV29-1 and J usage is TRBJ2-3; lacking DNA, the TRBD2 call made by TCRdb goes unchecked. The CDR3 has 12 residues. The V gene's germline CDR1 is SQVTM and CDR2 ANQGSEA.

The chain recombines TRBV14 with TRBJ2-3. The V gene's germline CDR1 is SGHDN and CDR2 FVKESK. This CDR3 has 13 amino acids. The CDR3 region is CASSQEYLDTQYF.

This rearrangement joins TRBV5-5 to TRBJ2-1; the D call of TRBD1 rests on TCRdb alone, since no DNA is present to check it. CDR3 length: 16 residues. Germline V lookup: CDR1 SGHKS, CDR2 YYEKEE (reference sequence). The CDR3 here is CASSLDWIGGYNEQFF.

The rearrangement links TRBV7-9 to TRBJ2-1. Looked up from germline, CDR1 is SEHNR and CDR2 is FQNEAQ (reference sequence). This CDR3 is built from 15 residues. The CDR3 sequence: CASSPRAPVHNEQFF.